Listed below are T cell receptor beta chains from one sample, sequenced in a study of OX40 agonist ivuxolimab in advanced cancers. Some clones are missing from TCRdb's copy, which holds only in-frame ones; the method was immunoSEQ multiplex PCR. The data contain around 50,000 clones, roughly 77% of them singletons. Specimen: CD4+ or CD8+ T cells sorted from blood, collected in a trial of the OX40 agonist ivuxolimab. These receptors all come from an adult with an advanced solid tumor such as melanoma, head and neck, liver or kidney cancer. Each CDR3 is given with its conserved first and last residue.

v_call: TRBV5-4; j_call: TRBJ1-1; cdr3_aa: CASSSQRTATSNTEAFF
v_call: TRBV6-1; j_call: TRBJ1-1; cdr3_aa: CASNPDRIVTEAFF
v_call: TRBV4-1; j_call: TRBJ2-3; cdr3_aa: CASSPIAGGSTDTQYF
v_call: TRBV9; j_call: TRBJ2-2; cdr3_aa: CASSVAGGAIGELFF
v_call: TRBV5-4; j_call: TRBJ2-1; cdr3_aa: CASSLGGSGGVNEQFF
v_call: TRBV29-1; j_call: TRBJ1-1; cdr3_aa: CSVVRDRGLDEAFF
v_call: TRBV6-1; j_call: TRBJ1-4; cdr3_aa: CASRAGGWEKLFF
v_call: TRBV7-9; j_call: TRBJ1-2; cdr3_aa: CDSSSEGGYTF
v_call: TRBV6-1; j_call: TRBJ2-1; cdr3_aa: CASKRNLGDEQFF
v_call: TRBV10-3; j_call: TRBJ1-2; cdr3_aa: CAISEQGANYGYTF
v_call: TRBV2; j_call: TRBJ2-2; cdr3_aa: CASVGAGGLNTGELFF
v_call: TRBV5-1; j_call: TRBJ2-7; cdr3_aa: CASSPGQGGHEQYF
v_call: TRBV28; j_call: TRBJ2-7; cdr3_aa: CASSSGPAEQYF
v_call: TRBV6-1; j_call: TRBJ2-1; cdr3_aa: CASSEAGTGVGEQFF
v_call: TRBV5-1; j_call: TRBJ2-2; cdr3_aa: CASALAVFSGGTGELFF
v_call: TRBV5-1; j_call: TRBJ2-7; cdr3_aa: CASSRTSNSNEQYF
v_call: TRBV19; j_call: TRBJ1-1; cdr3_aa: CASSSGTGTEAFF
v_call: TRBV5-4; j_call: TRBJ2-3; cdr3_aa: CASSPGTGVSTDTQYF
v_call: TRBV7-3; j_call: TRBJ1-1; cdr3_aa: CASSLEGVGTEAFF
v_call: TRBV10-3; j_call: TRBJ1-1; cdr3_aa: CAISARTGGEAFF
v_call: TRBV18; j_call: TRBJ2-7; cdr3_aa: CASSPFWGSSYEQYF
v_call: TRBV18; j_call: TRBJ1-6; cdr3_aa: CASSGGAESPLHF
v_call: TRBV6-1; j_call: TRBJ2-5; cdr3_aa: CASIAPGTSAGTQYF
v_call: TRBV10-3; j_call: TRBJ2-5; cdr3_aa: CAISGQGPETQYF
v_call: TRBV21-1; j_call: TRBJ1-4; cdr3_aa: CASSKGLGQDNEKLFF
v_call: TRBV28; j_call: TRBJ2-7; cdr3_aa: CASVAGSYEQYF
v_call: TRBV10-3; j_call: TRBJ1-1; cdr3_aa: CAISETGQGTEAFF
v_call: TRBV9; j_call: TRBJ1-1; cdr3_aa: CASSPHDKINTEAFF
v_call: TRBV6-1; j_call: TRBJ1-5; cdr3_aa: CASRPELRDQPQHF
v_call: TRBV2; j_call: TRBJ1-3; cdr3_aa: CASSERSSGNTIYF
v_call: TRBV21-1; j_call: TRBJ2-3; cdr3_aa: CASSKFGVGTRRREDTQYF
v_call: TRBV7-7; j_call: TRBJ2-2; cdr3_aa: CASSIGQGGPGELFF
v_call: TRBV6-5; j_call: TRBJ1-5; cdr3_aa: CASSRTGEKTQHF
v_call: TRBV19; j_call: TRBJ2-2; cdr3_aa: CASSISRNTGELFF
v_call: TRBV19; j_call: TRBJ2-7; cdr3_aa: CASSIQRGASYEQYF
v_call: TRBV7-3; j_call: TRBJ2-7; cdr3_aa: CASSYAGGQNEQYF
v_call: TRBV19; j_call: TRBJ1-6; cdr3_aa: CASGTGGNSPLHF
v_call: TRBV6-1; j_call: TRBJ1-5; cdr3_aa: CASSERADFNQPQHF
v_call: TRBV11-2; j_call: TRBJ2-1; cdr3_aa: CASRFLRGRSYNEQFF
v_call: TRBV29-1; j_call: TRBJ2-7; cdr3_aa: CSVGTGRYEQYF
v_call: TRBV18; j_call: TRBJ1-1; cdr3_aa: CASSLLRGTNRGEAFF
v_call: TRBV6-1; j_call: TRBJ1-1; cdr3_aa: CASSERTGLAEAFF
v_call: TRBV28; j_call: TRBJ1-5; cdr3_aa: CASRSGSQPQHF
v_call: TRBV7-8; j_call: TRBJ2-7; cdr3_aa: CASSIAGTSYEQYF
v_call: TRBV5-4; j_call: TRBJ1-1; cdr3_aa: CASSLPQGNTEAFF
v_call: TRBV15; j_call: TRBJ2-5; cdr3_aa: CATSRGVSQETQYF
v_call: TRBV7-2; j_call: TRBJ2-2; cdr3_aa: CASSLTGQGWSAGELFF
v_call: TRBV23-1; j_call: TRBJ2-7; cdr3_aa: CASSQFPGQESNSSYEQYF
v_call: TRBV2; j_call: TRBJ1-6; cdr3_aa: CASTLDSSYNSPLHF
v_call: TRBV5-8; j_call: TRBJ1-4; cdr3_aa: CASSLVEWDEKLFF
v_call: TRBV19; j_call: TRBJ2-5; cdr3_aa: CASSIVPGQGGETQYF
v_call: TRBV5-6; j_call: TRBJ1-3; cdr3_aa: CASSWDTVSGNTIYF
v_call: TRBV6-1; j_call: TRBJ1-5; cdr3_aa: CASSEGPWQSDQPQHF
v_call: TRBV13; j_call: TRBJ2-2; cdr3_aa: CASSFGGPGTGELFF
v_call: TRBV5-1; j_call: TRBJ1-5; cdr3_aa: CASSLGGQGSSNQPQHF
v_call: TRBV6-1; j_call: TRBJ1-5; cdr3_aa: CASSDWGRSGYSNQPQHF
v_call: TRBV29-1; j_call: TRBJ1-1; cdr3_aa: CSVTAGGLNTEAFF
v_call: TRBV11-2; j_call: TRBJ2-1; cdr3_aa: CASSLALYNEQFF
v_call: TRBV7-2; j_call: TRBJ2-4; cdr3_aa: CASRGTSSVQYF
v_call: TRBV5-1; j_call: TRBJ2-2; cdr3_aa: CASSLGAVANTGELFF